This T cell receptor beta chain was captured by sequencing in a study of CD8+CD57+ T cells in acquired aplastic anemia (dated by TCRdb to 2016 to 2019). About the investigation overall: A mean of about 3.2 ug of DNA, ranging from about 0.19 to 27.4 ug, was extracted from sorted CD4+ and CD8+ cells. An average of approximately 10 million reads for CD4+ cells and approximately 11 million reads for CD8+ cells was obtained from healthy donor samples.

In this study, sorted CD4+ and CD8+ T cells from the blood of healthy subjects and of severe aplastic anemia patients had their TCR repertoires deep-sequenced. Ficoll-Paque density gradient centrifugation was used to isolate peripheral blood mononuclear cells. Before DNA extraction, CD4+ and CD8+ T cells were sorted with FACS or magnetic beads. Genomic DNA served as template for TCR beta VDJ combination and CDR3 sequence profiling. An Illumina HiSeq 2000 was the platform used for TCR repertoire sequencing. The source study handled its data this way. TRBV/TRBJ rearrangement plots, CDR3 size and DJ length profiles, and Simpson's diversity index were used to assess repertoires. The immunodominant clone was defined as the most abundant DNA sequence in deep sequencing data. CDR3 amino acid sequences were checked for sharing across subjects and were also compared against the VDJdb database and published repertoires. TCRdb reprocessed the public reads (quality trimming at Q25 with fastp, clone calling with MiXCR) and kept in-frame beta chains. A single entry per CDR3 protein holds the most common genes and DNA from its merged rows. TCRdb, not the authors, supplied the V and J calls. The sample yields some 220,000 distinct CDR3 sequences; about 37% were counted once. The ten largest clonotypes hold 0.95% to 1.3% of the sample.

Study-wide findings and limitations: No significant difference in CD8+ Simpson's diversity was found between patients and healthy controls (P=0.060). Roughly 30 CD8+ CDR3 sequences were shared between patients and controls but appeared highly expressed in patients and within their immunodominant clones.

From the cysteine up to the phenylalanine, the CDR3 has a length of 14 residues. CDR3 DNA only is kept here, 42 bases in frame from base 1. CDR1 and CDR2, per the germline V gene, are MNHNS and SASEGT. This clonotype was counted between two and nine times. Its binding antigen is unknown. The germline gene is not matched at one end of the junction; a read error may be the cause. Material: sorted CD4+, CD8+, or CD8+CD57+ T cells (not recorded which) from PBMCs. The sequence derives from a human donor in good health, serving as a control. The sequence links TRBV6-1 to TRBJ1-2; the central 8 bases match TRBD1. The DNA sequence is TGTGCCACCCCACGGGACGACAGGGGCTATAGCTACACCTTC. Translated, this is CATPRDDRGYSYTF.